These 5 T cell receptor beta chains were sequenced from one sample in a study of T-cell reconstitution after alpha-beta-depleted transplantation in children. A TCRbeta library incorporating unique molecular identifiers was prepared. MiXCR was run by TCRdb on the PCR reads, yielding one entry per CDR3 protein. The table includes around 700,000 distinct CDR3 sequences, less than 15% detected once. Sequenced here: PBMCs, sampled before TCRalphabeta/CD19-depleted stem cell transplant. These receptors originate from a girl aged 2 to 9 with congenital amegakaryocytic thrombocytopenia, due to receive a stem cell transplant.

This clonotype was found many times. This chain connects TRBV6-1 to TRBJ2-2; D gene uncertain. CDR3 length: 12 amino acids. The V end lost 3 bases, the J end lost 6 bases, and 5 bases lay between the germline ends. Germline V lookup: CDR1 MNHNS, CDR2 SASEGT. CDR3 in DNA: TGTGCCAGCAGTGAGGGTTCCGGGGAGCTGTTTTTT. Protein product: CASSEGSGELFF.

The V call is TRBV5-1, the J call TRBJ2-1; D may match TRBD1 or TRBD2 (5 bases each). V was pared by 0 bases and J by 3 bases, with 13 bases between. The CDR3 is made up of 16 amino acids. Germline loops: CDR1 SGHRS, CDR2 YFSETQ. CDR3 DNA sequence: TGCGCCAGCAGCTTGGCGGGACCGAGCTTCTACAATGAGCAGTTCTTC. Amino acids: CASSLAGPSFYNEQFF.

CDR3 protein: CASSGPGQIADEKLFF. In nucleotides, the CDR3 is TGTGCCAGCAGCGGGCCGGGACAGATTGCAGATGAAAAACTGTTTTTT. The chain combines TRBV7-8 with TRBJ1-4, with 7 bases lining up with TRBD1. Germline V CDR1 and CDR2: SGHVS, FQNEAQ. The length of the CDR3 is 16 residues. With 5 bases clipped from V and 6 bases from J, the junction kept 12 bases outside the gene matches. The full variable domain, completed using reference TRBV7-8 and TRBJ1-4, is GAGVSQSPRYKVAKRGQDVALRCDPISGHVSLFWYQQALGQGPEFLTYFQNEAQLDKSGLPSDRFFAERPEGSVSTLKIQRTQQEDSAVYLCASSGPGQIADEKLFFGSGTQLSVL.

The chain has TRBV18 and TRBJ2-5, with 12 nucleotides matching TRBD2. The trim removed 3 bases at V and 2 bases at J, leaving 7 bases unmatched. Looked up from germline, CDR1 is KGHSH and CDR2 is LQKENI. The CDR3 totals 17 residues. Here the CDR3 reads CASSPPGLAGYQETQYF. In DNA, the CDR3 is TGTGCCAGCTCACCCCCAGGACTAGCGGGATATCAAGAGACCCAGTACTTC.

The rearrangement uses TRBV25-1 and TRBJ2-1; 7 nucleotides line up with TRBD2. The CDR3 is 17 residues long. V was pared by 1 base and J by 0 bases, with 6 bases of the junction left unmatched. From germline, CDR1 is MGHDK and CDR2 SYGVNS. The CDR3 DNA follows: TGTGCCAGCAGTGAATGGGGGGGGAGGAGCTCCTACAATGAGCAGTTCTTC. It translates to CASSEWGGRSSYNEQFF. Combining the CDR3 with reference TRBV25-1 and TRBJ2-1 gives the whole variable domain EADIYQTPRYLVIGTGKKITLECSQTMGHDKMYWYQQDPGMELHLIHYSYGVNSTEKGDLSSESTVSRIRTEHFPLTLESARPSHTSQYLCASSEWGGRSSYNEQFFGPGTRLTVL.